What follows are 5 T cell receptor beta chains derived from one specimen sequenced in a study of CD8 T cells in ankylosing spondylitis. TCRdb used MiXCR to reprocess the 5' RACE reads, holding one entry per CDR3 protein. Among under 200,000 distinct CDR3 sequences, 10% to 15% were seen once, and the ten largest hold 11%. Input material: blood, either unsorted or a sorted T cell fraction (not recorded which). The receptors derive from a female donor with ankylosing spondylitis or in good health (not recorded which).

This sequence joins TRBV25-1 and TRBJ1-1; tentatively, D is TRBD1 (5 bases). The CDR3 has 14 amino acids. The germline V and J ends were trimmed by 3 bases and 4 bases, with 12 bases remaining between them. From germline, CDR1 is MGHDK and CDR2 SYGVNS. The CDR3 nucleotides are TGTGCCAGCAGTGAGTTAGGGGTGAGCACTGAAGCTTTCTTT. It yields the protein CASSELGVSTEAFF. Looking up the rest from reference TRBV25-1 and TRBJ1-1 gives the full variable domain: EADIYQTPRYLVIGTGKKITLECSQTMGHDKMYWYQQDPGMELHLIHYSYGVNSTEKGDLSSESTVSRIRTEHFPLTLESARPSHTSQYLCASSELGVSTEAFFGQGTRLTVV.

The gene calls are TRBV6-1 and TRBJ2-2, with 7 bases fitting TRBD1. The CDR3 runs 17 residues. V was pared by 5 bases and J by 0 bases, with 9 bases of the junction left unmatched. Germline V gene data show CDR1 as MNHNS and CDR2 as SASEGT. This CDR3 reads CASSPGLGTANTGELFF. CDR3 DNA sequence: TGTGCCAGCAGTCCAGGCCTGGGGACAGCGAACACCGGGGAGCTGTTTTTT.

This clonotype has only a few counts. The DNA of the CDR3 is TGTGCCAGCTGGAGAGGAAGCTATGGCTACACCTTC. Protein sequence: CASWRGSYGYTF. The V call is TRBV12-3 or TRBV12-4, the J call TRBJ1-2; no definite D call. The V and J ends lost 8 bases and 4 bases respectively, with 11 bases between them. The length of the CDR3 is 12 residues.

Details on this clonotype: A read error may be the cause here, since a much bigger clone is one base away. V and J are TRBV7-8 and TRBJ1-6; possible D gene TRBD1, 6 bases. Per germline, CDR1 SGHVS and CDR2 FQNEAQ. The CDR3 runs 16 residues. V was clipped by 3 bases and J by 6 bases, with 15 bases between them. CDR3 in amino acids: CASSLVVGQSNSPLHF. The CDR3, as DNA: TGTGCCAGCAGCTTGGTGGTGGGACAAAGTAATTCACCCCTCCACTTT.

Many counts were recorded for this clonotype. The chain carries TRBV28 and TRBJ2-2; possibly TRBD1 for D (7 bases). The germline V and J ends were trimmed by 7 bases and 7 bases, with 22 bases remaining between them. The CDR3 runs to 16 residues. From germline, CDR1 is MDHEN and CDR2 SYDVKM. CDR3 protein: CASIQSLAGGHGELFF. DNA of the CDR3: TGTGCCAGCATCCAGTCACTAGCAGGGGGGCACGGGGAGCTGTTTTTT.